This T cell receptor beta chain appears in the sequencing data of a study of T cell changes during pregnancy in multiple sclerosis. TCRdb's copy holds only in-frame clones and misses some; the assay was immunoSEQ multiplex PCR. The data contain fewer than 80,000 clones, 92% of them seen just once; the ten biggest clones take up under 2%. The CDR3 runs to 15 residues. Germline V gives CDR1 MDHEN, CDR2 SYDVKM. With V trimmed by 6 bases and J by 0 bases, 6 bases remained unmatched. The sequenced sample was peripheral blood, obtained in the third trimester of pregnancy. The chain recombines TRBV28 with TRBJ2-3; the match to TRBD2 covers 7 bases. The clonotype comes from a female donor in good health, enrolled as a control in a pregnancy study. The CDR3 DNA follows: TGTGCCAGCAGCTGGGGGGGGGTTAGCACAGATACGCAGTATTTT. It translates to CASSWGGVSTDTQYF.